What follows are 29 T cell receptor beta chains derived from one specimen sequenced in a study of blood T cell repertoires in COVID-19. The method was immunoSEQ multiplex PCR; TCRdb's version includes in-frame clones alone and lacks a portion of them. The table has 60,000 to 80,000 clones, roughly 84% seen once; the top ten hold 8.8%. The sequenced material came from peripheral blood. The receptors were sampled from a man aged 45-65 years with active COVID-19.

This clone was observed at least ten times. The chain links TRBV5-5 to TRBJ2-1, with a tentative D call TRBD2 (5 bases). V gave up 0 bases and J gave up 0 bases, with 7 bases separating them. Germline V CDR1 and CDR2: SGHKS, YYEKEE (reference sequence). This CDR3 contains 15 residues. In DNA, the CDR3 is TGTGCCAGCAGCTTGGGGACTGGCTCCTACAATGAGCAGTTCTTC. The encoded protein is CASSLGTGSYNEQFF.

V and J are TRBV6-5 and TRBJ1-1, with TRBD1 as a possible D gene (6 bases). Germline V gene lookup returns CDR1 MNHEY and CDR2 SVGAGI. V lost 5 bases, J lost 3 bases, and 16 bases lay in between. The CDR3 is made up of 15 amino acids. CDR3 amino acids: CASSPPGGRYTEAFF. DNA of the CDR3: TGTGCCAGCAGTCCGCCGGGGGGCCGGTACACTGAAGCTTTCTTT.

This clone was counted a single time. The chain is built from TRBV7-9 and TRBJ2-5, with a tentative D call TRBD2 (6 bases). V dropped 5 bases and J dropped 5 bases, with 15 bases sitting between them. Germline CDR1 SEHNR, CDR2 FQNEAQ (reference sequence). The CDR3 consists of 14 residues. The CDR3 reads CASSASGTEETQYF. DNA for the CDR3: TGTGCCAGCAGCGCATCCGGGACTGAGGAGACCCAGTACTTC.

The rearrangement joins TRBV9 to TRBJ2-1; D may be TRBD1 (5 bases). This CDR3 region has 13 residues. The germline V gene has CDR1 SGDLS and CDR2 YYNGEE. Trimming removed 2 bases at V and 10 bases at J, with 13 bases between. The CDR3, as DNA: TGTGCCAGCAGCGTCGACAGCCATCGGGAGCAGTTCTTC. Encoded protein: CASSVDSHREQFF. The full variable domain, rest sourced from reference TRBV9 and TRBJ2-1, is DSGVTQTPKHLITATGQRVTLRCSPRSGDLSVYWYQQSLDQGLQFLIQYYNGEERAKGNILERFSAQQFPDLHSELNLSSLELGDSALYFCASSVDSHREQFFGPGTRLTVL.

In its sample, this clone was seen a few times. The chain carries TRBV20-1 and TRBJ2-5, with D possibly matching TRBD2 (6 bases). Deletions cut 2 bases from V and 6 bases from J, with 7 bases between. Germline values: CDR1 DFQATT, CDR2 SNEGSKA (reference sequence). CDR3 length: 11 residues. The CDR3 protein is CSARTSQTQYF. The CDR3 DNA is TGCAGTGCTAGAACTAGCCAGACCCAGTACTTC.

V and J are TRBV19 and TRBJ1-1; perhaps TRBD1 as D (6 bases). CDR1 and CDR2 (germline): LNHDA, SQIVND (reference sequence). Trimming pared 5 bases from V and 11 bases from J, leaving 21 bases between. The CDR3 contains 14 residues. The CDR3 coding sequence is TGTGCCAGTAGTCCCTCGGGGGGCGTGAATGAGGCTTTCTTT. Its protein is CASSPSGGVNEAFF.

The chain couples TRBV4-3 to TRBJ2-1; 11 bases are shared with TRBD2. The CDR3 consists of 16 residues. Germline V lookup: CDR1 LGHNA, CDR2 YSLEER. Trimming cost V 0 bases and J 10 bases; bases outside gene matches: 8. CDR3 in DNA: TGCGCCAGCAGCCAAGATTTAGCGGGGGGGATATGGGAGCAGTTCTTC. Translated: CASSQDLAGGIWEQFF.

The chain has TRBV11-2 and TRBJ2-3, with unresolved D. The CDR3 is made up of 12 amino acids. The germline V gene encodes CDR1 SGHAT and CDR2 FQNNGV. The V and J ends lost 5 bases and 8 bases respectively, with 11 bases between them. CDR3 nucleotides: TGTGCCAGCAGCGTTTCTGTCGGTACGCAGTATTTT. Protein sequence: CASSVSVGTQYF.

The V and J genes are TRBV7-2 and TRBJ1-6; D gene unclear. The CDR3 has 15 amino acids. CDR1 SGHTA and CDR2 FQGNSA come from the germline V gene. V lost 5 bases and J 0 bases, leaving 8 bases between the germline ends. The CDR3: CASSPTGSYNSPLHF. As DNA, the CDR3 is TGTGCCAGCAGCCCGACGGGCTCCTATAATTCACCCCTCCACTTT.

The chain links TRBV18 to TRBJ1-2; D is unresolved. The V and J ends lost 5 bases and 3 bases respectively, with 7 bases between them. The CDR3 is 12 amino acids. Germline-derived CDR1 and CDR2 are KGHSH and LQKENI. CDR3 protein: CASSNRDYGYTF. The CDR3 DNA sequence: TGTGCCAGCTCAAATCGAGACTATGGCTACACCTTC.

The genes are TRBV5-1 and TRBJ1-2; no clear D gene. The CDR3 totals 14 residues. The V gene's germline CDR1 is SGHRS and CDR2 YFSETQ. The germline V and J ends were trimmed by 4 bases and 4 bases, with 14 bases remaining between them. CDR3 residues: CASSPQNSGYGYTF. DNA for the CDR3: TGCGCCAGCAGCCCCCAGAACAGTGGCTATGGCTACACCTTC.

The rearrangement links TRBV19 to TRBJ2-7; D might be TRBD2 (6 bases). The CDR3 is made up of 15 amino acids. Germline lookup yields CDR1 LNHDA and CDR2 SQIVND (reference sequence). Trimming removed 3 bases at V and 2 bases at J, with 14 bases between. This CDR3 is CASSIRAGITYEQYF. CDR3 DNA: TGTGCCAGTAGTATCAGAGCGGGCATAACCTACGAGCAGTACTTC. Full variable domain (remainder filled in from reference TRBV19 and TRBJ2-7): DGGITQSPKYLFRKEGQNVTLSCEQNLNHDAMYWYRQDPGQGLRLIYYSQIVNDFQKGDIAEGYSVSREKKESFPLTVTSAQKNPTAFYLCASSIRAGITYEQYFGPGTRLTVT.

The CDR3 region is CAISEDTYSGNTIYF. The CDR3 nucleotides read TGTGCCATCAGTGAGGACACTTACTCTGGAAACACCATATATTTT. The V and J genes are TRBV10-3 and TRBJ1-3; no clear D. V was trimmed by 2 bases and J by 0 bases, leaving 8 bases between them. This CDR3 contains 15 residues. Germline V gives CDR1 ENHRY, CDR2 SYGVKD.

The rearrangement joins TRBV11-2 to TRBJ2-3; tentative D call: TRBD2 (6 bases). This CDR3 spans 16 amino acids. Germline lookup yields CDR1 SGHAT and CDR2 FQNNGV. V was clipped by 6 bases and J by 0 bases, with 16 bases between them. In DNA form, the CDR3 reads TGTGCCAGCAGTTTCGGCACTAGCAGGAGCACAGATACGCAGTATTTT. Protein sequence: CASSFGTSRSTDTQYF.

The gene calls are TRBV7-8 and TRBJ2-7; 9 nucleotides match TRBD2. The germline gives CDR1 SGHVS, CDR2 FQNEAQ. This CDR3 comprises 13 residues. J was trimmed by 2 bases and V by 7 bases; bases with no gene match: 3. The CDR3 nucleotides read TGTGCCAGCACTAGCGGGGACACCTACGAGCAGTACTTC. As protein: CASTSGDTYEQYF. The full variable domain, completed using reference TRBV7-8 and TRBJ2-7, is GAGVSQSPRYKVAKRGQDVALRCDPISGHVSLFWYQQALGQGPEFLTYFQNEAQLDKSGLPSDRFFAERPEGSVSTLKIQRTQQEDSAVYLCASTSGDTYEQYFGPGTRLTVT.

The chain has TRBV3-1 (or the pseudogene TRBV3-2) and TRBJ2-3; TRBD2 matches 10 bases. V shed 1 base and J 2 bases; nucleotides not matched to a gene: 9. The CDR3 runs to 18 residues. Germline values: CDR1 LGHDT, CDR2 YNNKEL (reference sequence). CDR3 nucleotide sequence: TGTGCCAGCAGCCAAGCGACCGCGCTAGCGGGGGACACAGATACGCAGTATTTT. The encoded protein is CASSQATALAGDTDTQYF.

The V gene is TRBV5-4, the J gene TRBJ2-5; the match to TRBD2 covers 16 bases. This CDR3 is built from 19 residues. Germline CDR1 SGHNT, CDR2 YYREEE (reference sequence). The ends lost 4 bases at V and 4 bases at J; junction bases unmatched: 13. CDR3 sequence: CASSGQGTSGGAVGETQYF. CDR3 nucleotide sequence: TGTGCCAGCAGCGGCCAAGGGACTAGCGGGGGGGCTGTAGGAGAGACCCAGTACTTC.

The V and J genes are TRBV11-2 and TRBJ2-7, with D possibly TRBD2 on 5 matching bases. The germline V and J ends were trimmed by 1 base and 7 bases, with 11 bases remaining between them. Per germline, CDR1 SGHAT and CDR2 FQNNGV. This CDR3 contains 13 residues. The CDR3 sequence is CASSLVSRGEQYF. The CDR3 DNA sequence: TGTGCCAGCAGCTTAGTCTCCCGGGGAGAGCAGTACTTC.

The V and J genes are TRBV5-1 and TRBJ2-2; D may be TRBD1 (6 bases). In germline, CDR1 is SGHRS, CDR2 YFSETQ. The CDR3 consists of 18 residues. Trimming took 4 bases from V and 4 from J, leaving 23 bases between them. The CDR3 loop reads CASSRDAPTGSLTGELFF. CDR3 sequence (DNA): TGCGCCAGCAGCCGCGACGCCCCCACAGGGTCGCTCACCGGGGAGCTGTTTTTT.

V usage is TRBV29-1 and J usage is TRBJ1-2, with 8 bases lining up with TRBD1. The CDR3 contains 13 residues. The germline gives CDR1 SQVTM, CDR2 ANQGSEA. Trimming at V came to 6 bases and at J to 4 bases, leaving 7 bases not matched to a gene. CDR3 DNA: TGCAGCGTGAACAGGGGGGGGATCTATGGCTACACCTTC. Its translation is CSVNRGGIYGYTF.

The V gene is TRBV6-6, the J gene TRBJ2-1; D unresolved. The germline V gene has CDR1 MNHNY and CDR2 SVGAGI (reference sequence). V shed 6 bases and J shed 8 bases, with 5 bases lying between them. The CDR3 spans 10 residues. The CDR3 reads CASSRDEQFF. CDR3 sequence (DNA): TGTGCCAGCAGCCGCGATGAGCAGTTCTTC.

The gene calls are TRBV27 and TRBJ2-7; the D gene is possibly TRBD1 (5 bases). Trimming stripped 5 bases from V and 2 bases from J, with 13 bases between. Per germline, CDR1 MNHEY and CDR2 SMNVEV (reference sequence). The CDR3 is 14 amino acids. The CDR3 spells CASSPRTSPYEQYF. The CDR3 coding sequence is TGTGCCAGCAGTCCCCGGACATCACCCTACGAGCAGTACTTC.

The gene calls are TRBV7-8 and TRBJ1-2; the D gene is possibly TRBD1 (5 bases). Trimming took off 3 bases at V and 9 bases at J, with 20 bases between the two ends. This CDR3 comprises 15 residues. The germline V gene encodes CDR1 SGHVS and CDR2 FQNEAQ. CDR3 sequence reads: CASSFSAGPAGSYTF. CDR3 sequence (DNA): TGTGCCAGCAGCTTTAGTGCGGGACCTGCCGGTAGCTACACCTTC.

This clone has only one observation. The rearrangement links TRBV19 to TRBJ2-7; 7 bases align to TRBD2. V shed 4 bases, J shed 4 bases, and the junction held 4 bases outside the gene matches. This CDR3 is 13 amino acids long. From germline, CDR1 is LNHDA and CDR2 SQIVND (reference sequence). In DNA form, the CDR3 reads TGTGCCAGTAGTAGGAGGGAGGGGTACGAGCAGTACTTC. Protein product: CASSRREGYEQYF.

The V gene is TRBV7-8, the J gene TRBJ1-5, with D perhaps matching TRBD1 (5 bases). With 5 bases removed from V and 2 bases from J, the gap between germline ends came to 31 bases. CDR1 is SGHVS and CDR2 is FQNEAQ in the germline V gene. CDR3 size: 21 residues. The CDR3, as DNA: TGTGCCAGCAGCCACCTGATTTACGACAGTCAGTCCGGCCGCGGCAATCAGCCCCAGCATTTT. Translation gives CASSHLIYDSQSGRGNQPQHF.

The chain employs TRBV3-1 (or the pseudogene TRBV3-2) and TRBJ2-2, with D hard to call. The V end lost 4 bases, the J end lost 5 bases, and 11 bases lay between the germline ends. The CDR3 runs to 14 residues. Germline loops: CDR1 LGHDT, CDR2 YNNKEL (reference sequence). Here the CDR3 DNA reads TGTGCCAGCAGCCCTTTCACTGGTACCGGGGAGCTGTTTTTT. Its translation: CASSPFTGTGELFF.

The gene calls are TRBV3-1 (or the pseudogene TRBV3-2) and TRBJ1-6; tentatively, D is TRBD1 (6 bases). Trimming cost V 0 bases and J 7 bases, with 13 bases left between them. Germline loops: CDR1 LGHDT, CDR2 YNNKEL (reference sequence). CDR3 length equals 16 residues. The CDR3 nucleotides read TGTGCCAGCAGCCAAGAGTTGGGGGCAACAAATTCACCCCTCCACTTT. Protein: CASSQELGATNSPLHF.

This rearrangement joins TRBV5-6 to TRBJ1-2, with TRBD1 as a possible D gene (5 bases). In germline, CDR1 is SGHDT, CDR2 YYEEEE. Trimming removed 2 bases at V and 8 bases at J, with 19 bases between. The CDR3 has 15 residues. CDR3 nucleotide sequence: TGTGCCAGCAGCTTTAGGGGCTTACTGATTAACGGCTACACCTTC. Encoded protein: CASSFRGLLINGYTF.

This chain joins TRBV10-1 and TRBJ1-1; D is possibly TRBD1 (6 bases). Germline CDR1 is WNHNN and CDR2 is SYGVQD (reference sequence). The CDR3 loop spans 16 amino acids. V was shortened by 10 bases and J by 3 bases, with 24 bases between the two germline ends. Written as DNA, the CDR3 is TGCGCCACCGAACAAGGGGGATCGGATGATTACACTGAAGCTTTCTTT. It codes for CATEQGGSDDYTEAFF.